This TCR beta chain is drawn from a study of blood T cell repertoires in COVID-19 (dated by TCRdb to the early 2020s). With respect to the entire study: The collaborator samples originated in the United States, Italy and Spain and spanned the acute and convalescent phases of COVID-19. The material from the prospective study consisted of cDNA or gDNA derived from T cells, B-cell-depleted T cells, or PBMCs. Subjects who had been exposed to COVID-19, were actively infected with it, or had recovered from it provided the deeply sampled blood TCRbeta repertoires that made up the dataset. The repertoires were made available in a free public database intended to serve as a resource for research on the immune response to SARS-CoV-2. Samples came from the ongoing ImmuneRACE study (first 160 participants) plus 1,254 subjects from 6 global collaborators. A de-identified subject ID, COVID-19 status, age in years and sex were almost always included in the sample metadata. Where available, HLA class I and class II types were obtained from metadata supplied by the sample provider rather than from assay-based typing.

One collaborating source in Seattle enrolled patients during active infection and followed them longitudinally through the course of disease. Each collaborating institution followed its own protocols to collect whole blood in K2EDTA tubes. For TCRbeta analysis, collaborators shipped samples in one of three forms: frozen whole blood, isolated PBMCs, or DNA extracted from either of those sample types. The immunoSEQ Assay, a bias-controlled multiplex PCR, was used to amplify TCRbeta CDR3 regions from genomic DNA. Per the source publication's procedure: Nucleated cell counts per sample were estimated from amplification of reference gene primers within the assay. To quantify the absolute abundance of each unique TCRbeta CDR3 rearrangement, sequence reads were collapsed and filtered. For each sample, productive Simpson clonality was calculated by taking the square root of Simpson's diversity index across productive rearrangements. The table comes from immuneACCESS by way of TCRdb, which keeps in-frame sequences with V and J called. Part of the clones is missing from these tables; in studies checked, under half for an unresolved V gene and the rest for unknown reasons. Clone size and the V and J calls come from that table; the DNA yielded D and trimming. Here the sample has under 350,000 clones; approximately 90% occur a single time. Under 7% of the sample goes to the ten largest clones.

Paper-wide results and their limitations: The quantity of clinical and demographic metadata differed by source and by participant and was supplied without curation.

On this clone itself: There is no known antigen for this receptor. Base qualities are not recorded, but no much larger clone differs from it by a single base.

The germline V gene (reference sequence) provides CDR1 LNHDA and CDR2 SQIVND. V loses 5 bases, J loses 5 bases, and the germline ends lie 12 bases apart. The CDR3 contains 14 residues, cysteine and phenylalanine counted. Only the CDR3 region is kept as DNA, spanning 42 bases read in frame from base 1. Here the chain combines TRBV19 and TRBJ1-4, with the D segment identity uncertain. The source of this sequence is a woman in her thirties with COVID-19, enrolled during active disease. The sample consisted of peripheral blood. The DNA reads TGTGCCAGTAGTTTCGGACCGGGAAATGAAAAACTGTTTTTT. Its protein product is CASSFGPGNEKLFF.